A selection of T cell receptor beta chains follows, all from one sample in a study of blood T cell repertoires in COVID-19. Produced via immunoSEQ multiplex PCR; TCRdb's table is partial and in-frame only. The table shows under 110,000 clones, with about 92% occurring only once. Sequencing was performed on peripheral blood. The source of these receptors is a man in his forties or fifties with active COVID-19. Each CDR3 is given with its conserved first and last residue. The D gene is left open where the match is weak. The listing skips clone size in some rows; elsewhere it reads once, few, many or a size class.

TRBV3-1/TRBV3-2	once	-	TRBJ2-5	TGTGCCAGCAGCCCAATCCGTCCAGGGGAGACCCAGTACTTC	CASSPIRPGETQYF
TRBV6-1	-	-	TRBJ2-6	TGTGCCAGCAGTGATCAGGTAGACCTGACTTTC	CASSDQVDLTF
TRBV4-1	-	-	TRBJ1-4	TGCGCCAGCAGCCAATTGAACGGGGGGGAAGAAAAACTGTTTTTT	CASSQLNGGEEKLFF
TRBV5-1	-	TRBD1	TRBJ2-5	TGCGCCAGCGGCGGGACAGGGGTGTCAGGAACCCAGTACTTC	CASGGTGVSGTQYF
TRBV10-1	-	-	TRBJ2-1	TGCGCCAGCAGTGAGTCGAGCAGTTCCAGGGGCAATGAGCAGTTCTTC	CASSESSSSRGNEQFF
TRBV28	-	-	TRBJ2-1	TGTGCCAGCAGTTCCGCGGGTCCCTACAATGAGCAGTTCTTC	CASSSAGPYNEQFF
TRBV6-6	-	-	TRBJ2-7	TGTGCCAGCAGTTACTTTAAGACAAGCTACGAGCAGTACTTC	CASSYFKTSYEQYF
TRBV5-1	-	TRBD1	TRBJ2-2	TGCGCCAGCAGCTTGGAAGCAGGGGGCGGAACCGGGGAGCTGTTTTTT	CASSLEAGGGTGELFF
TRBV19	-	TRBD1	TRBJ1-2	TGTGCCAGTAGTATAGATTCGACAGGGGTCTACACCTTC	CASSIDSTGVYTF
TRBV12-3/TRBV12-4	-	-	TRBJ2-7	TGTGCCAGCAGTCCCGGGGGAGTCTACGAGCAGTACTTC	CASSPGGVYEQYF
TRBV27	-	TRBD1	TRBJ1-1	TGTGCCAGCAGTTTAGTTGGACAGGGTCACACTGAAGCTTTCTTT	CASSLVGQGHTEAFF
TRBV19	-	-	TRBJ2-2	TGTGCCAGTAGTATAAGAGGGCTAGTTGGCGGGGAGCTGTTTTTT	CASSIRGLVGGELFF
TRBV6-6	-	TRBD1	TRBJ1-2	TGTGCCAGCAGTTACTCGTTTTCAGGGGGAATCTATGGCTACACCTTC	CASSYSFSGGIYGYTF